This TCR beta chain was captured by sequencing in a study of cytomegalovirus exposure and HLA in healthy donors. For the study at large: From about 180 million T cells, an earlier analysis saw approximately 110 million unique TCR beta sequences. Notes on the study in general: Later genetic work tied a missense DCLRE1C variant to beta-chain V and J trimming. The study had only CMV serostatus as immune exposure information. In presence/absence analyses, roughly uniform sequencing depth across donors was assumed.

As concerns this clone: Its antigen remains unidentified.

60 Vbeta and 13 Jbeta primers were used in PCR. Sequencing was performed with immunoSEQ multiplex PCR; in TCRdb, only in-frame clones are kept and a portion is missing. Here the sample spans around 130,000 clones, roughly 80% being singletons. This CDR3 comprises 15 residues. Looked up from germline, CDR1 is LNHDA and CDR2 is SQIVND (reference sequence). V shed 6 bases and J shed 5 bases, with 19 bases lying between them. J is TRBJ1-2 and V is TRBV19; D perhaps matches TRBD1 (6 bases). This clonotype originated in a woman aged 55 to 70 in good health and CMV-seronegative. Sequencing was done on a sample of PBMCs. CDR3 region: CASSTGTPMGYGYTF. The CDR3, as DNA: TGTGCCAGTAGCACCGGGACACCAATGGGGTATGGCTACACCTTC. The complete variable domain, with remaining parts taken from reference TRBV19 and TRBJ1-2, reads DGGITQSPKYLFRKEGQNVTLSCEQNLNHDAMYWYRQDPGQGLRLIYYSQIVNDFQKGDIAEGYSVSREKKESFPLTVTSAQKNPTAFYLCASSTGTPMGYGYTFGSGTRLTVV.